A selection of T cell receptor beta chains follows, all from one sample in a study of neoadjuvant anti-PD-1 for oral cavity cancer. TCRdb keeps only in-frame clones here, not all; method: immunoSEQ multiplex PCR. Among fewer than 90,000 clones, more than 75% were seen once, and the ten largest hold approximately 3.6%. The input for sequencing was PBMCs, taken after nivolumab (anti-PD-1) treatment. These receptors all stem from a person aged 35 to 85 with oral cavity squamous cell carcinoma. CDR3s include the opening cysteine and the closing phenylalanine or tryptophan. Each record gives: D gene, CDR3 length, J gene, clone size, V gene, CDR3 DNA, CDR3 protein. D genes are given only for firm matches. The listing skips clone size in some rows; elsewhere it reads once, few, many or a size class.

>.|13|TRBJ2-4|once|TRBV9
TGTGCCAGCAGCGTAGCGGCCGGGGACATTCAGTACTTC
CASSVAAGDIQYF
>TRBD2|16|TRBJ2-7|.|TRBV7-8
TGTGCCAGCAGCGCAAACCCCTCTAGCGGGAGTAACGAGCAGTACTTC
CASSANPSSGSNEQYF
>.|15|TRBJ2-2|few|TRBV27
TGTGCCAGCAGTTTATCTGCCCAAGGGACCGGGGAGCTGTTTTTT
CASSLSAQGTGELFF
>TRBD1|15|TRBJ2-7|.|TRBV9
TGTGCCAGCAGCACCGACAGGGAGACGTCCTACGAGCAGTACTTC
CASSTDRETSYEQYF
>.|17|TRBJ2-1|once|TRBV7-9
TGTGCCAGCAGCTCCCGGGCAGCAGGGTTCGGCTACAATGAGCAGTTCTTC
CASSSRAAGFGYNEQFF
>.|15|TRBJ1-1|.|TRBV5-6
TGTGCCAGCAGCTTATTTGGCGGTGGGCTTCTAGAAGCTTTCTTT
CASSLFGGGLLEAFF
>.|16|TRBJ1-1|.|TRBV19
TGTGCCAGTAGTATAGCCGGAGGGGGGCCTGGCACTGAAGCTTTCTTT
CASSIAGGGPGTEAFF
>TRBD2|19|TRBJ2-1|once|TRBV9
TGTGCCAGCAGCGATGCCATAGCGGGCTCTCGGGGGTCCTACAATGAGCAGTTCTTC
CASSDAIAGSRGSYNEQFF
>.|14|TRBJ1-5|.|TRBV7-6
TGTGCCAGCAGTCGTATTCTACAGGGCGGGTCCCAGCATTTT
CASSRILQGGSQHF
>.|14|TRBJ2-5|.|TRBV18
TGTGCCAGCTCACCAGGGTCGACAGAAGAGACCCAGTACTTC
CASSPGSTEETQYF
>TRBD2|17|TRBJ2-2|.|TRBV5-1
TGCGCCAGCAGCTTGTCGGCGGGAGCGGCGAACACCGGGGAGCTGTTTTTT
CASSLSAGAANTGELFF
>TRBD1|15|TRBJ2-7|.|TRBV5-1
TGCGCCAGCAGCTCTGCCGGGACAGGAGCCTACGAGCAGTACTTC
CASSSAGTGAYEQYF
>.|13|TRBJ2-7|.|TRBV6-5
TGTGCCAGCATGGCCCCAGGGTCCGCCGAGCAGTACTTC
CASMAPGSAEQYF
>.|15|TRBJ1-4|.|TRBV7-8
TGTGCCAGCAGCTTAGTCGGGGCAACTAATGAAAAACTGTTTTTT
CASSLVGATNEKLFF
>.|15|TRBJ2-5|.|TRBV25-1
TGTGCCAGCAGTGCGTACAGGGAGGGGCGAGAGACCCAGTACTTC
CASSAYREGRETQYF
>TRBD2|13|TRBJ2-5|.|TRBV19
TGTGCCAGTAGTAGCGGGAGCCAAGAGACCCAGTACTTC
CASSSGSQETQYF
>.|16|TRBJ2-2|.|TRBV5-1
TGCGCCAGCAGCTTGGCCGGTGGGAGATCGATCGGGGAGCTGTTTTTT
CASSLAGGRSIGELFF
>TRBD1|13|TRBJ2-2|.|TRBV10-3
TGTGCCATCAAGGGGGCCGAGGCCGGGGAGCTGTTTTTT
CAIKGAEAGELFF
>TRBD2|16|TRBJ2-5|.|TRBV10-2
TGCGCCAGCAGTGGGGTAGCGGGAGGGGTTGGTGAGACCCAGTACTTC
CASSGVAGGVGETQYF
>.|14|TRBJ2-7|once|TRBV30
TGTGCCTCCCGATTAGGACAGAGCTCCTACGAGCAGTACTTC
CASRLGQSSYEQYF
>TRBD2|15|TRBJ2-7|.|TRBV28
TGTGCCAGCAGTCCTGGACTAGCGGGAGTGGGGGAGCAGTACTTC
CASSPGLAGVGEQYF
>TRBD1|13|TRBJ1-2|.|TRBV28
TGTGCCAGCAGAACAGGGGGTCGAGGTGGCTACACCTTC
CASRTGGRGGYTF
>TRBD2|16|TRBJ2-5|.|TRBV5-1
TGCGCCAGCAGCTTGGGACTAGCGGGAGGTGGCGAGACCCAGTACTTC
CASSLGLAGGGETQYF
>TRBD2|19|TRBJ2-2|once|TRBV7-3
TGTGCCAGCAGCCCGTATCTTCGCGGACTAGCCGCGAACACCGGGGAGCTGTTTTTT
CASSPYLRGLAANTGELFF
>.|13|TRBJ2-7|once|TRBV10-1
TGCGCCAGCAGCCAGGGTGGAGGTTACGAGCAGTACTTC
CASSQGGGYEQYF
>.|13|TRBJ1-1|.|TRBV27
TGTGCCAGCAGTTTATCCGGGGCCGAGGAAGCTTTCTTT
CASSLSGAEEAFF
>.|15|TRBJ2-5|once|TRBV2
TGTGCCAGCAGTGAAGGGGGGCTACCGCAAGAGACCCAGTACTTC
CASSEGGLPQETQYF
>.|15|TRBJ2-3|.|TRBV11-2
TGTGCCAGCAGCTTAGGTGGTCGGCACACAGATACGCAGTATTTT
CASSLGGRHTDTQYF
>TRBD1|14|TRBJ2-5|.|TRBV5-4
TGTGCCAGCAGCTTTATGAACAGGGGGGAGACCCAGTACTTC
CASSFMNRGETQYF
>TRBD1|15|TRBJ2-7|.|TRBV27
TGTGCCAGCAGTCCTCAGGACAGGTTAAGGTACGAGCAGTACTTC
CASSPQDRLRYEQYF
>.|15|TRBJ1-4|few|TRBV11-2
TGTGCCAGCAGCCTCCAGACCCAGCGGGCTGAAAAACTGTTTTTT
CASSLQTQRAEKLFF
>.|12|TRBJ2-5|.|TRBV30
TGTGCCTGGAGCACTGGGGTGGAGACCCAGTACTTC
CAWSTGVETQYF
>TRBD1|15|TRBJ1-4|.|TRBV19
TGTGCCAGTAGTACCCGTCAGGGGGTAGGGGAAAAACTGTTTTTT
CASSTRQGVGEKLFF
>.|14|TRBJ2-2|.|TRBV10-1
TGCGCCAGCAGTGAAGGCTCGAACACCGGGGAGCTGTTTTTT
CASSEGSNTGELFF
>.|14|TRBJ2-7|.|TRBV5-1
TGCGCCAGCAGCCCCTTACGGACGGGCTACGAGCAGTACTTC
CASSPLRTGYEQYF
>TRBD2|14|TRBJ2-7|.|TRBV6-1
TGTGCCAGCACACGGACTAGCGGATATTACGAGCAGTACTTC
CASTRTSGYYEQYF
>.|17|TRBJ2-1|.|TRBV21-1
TGTGCCAGCAGCAAAGATCAGGGACGGGAGTCCTACAATGAGCAGTTCTTC
CASSKDQGRESYNEQFF
>.|12|TRBJ2-7|.|TRBV29-1
TGCAGCGTTGGGCCCTCCCCCTACGAGCAGTACTTC
CSVGPSPYEQYF
>TRBD2|18|TRBJ2-2|once|TRBV6-1
TGTGCCAGCAGTGAAAAGACTAGCGGGAGGTTAAACACCGGGGAGCTGTTTTTT
CASSEKTSGRLNTGELFF
>TRBD2|13|TRBJ2-7|.|TRBV6-4
TGTGCCAGCAGTGATACTAGCGGGACGGCGCAGTACTTC
CASSDTSGTAQYF
>.|15|TRBJ2-5|.|TRBV15
TGTGCCACCAGCAGAGATTTGGGGGTCCAAGAGACCCAGTACTTC
CATSRDLGVQETQYF
>.|13|TRBJ2-2|.|TRBV10-3
TGTGCCATCAGTGAAGGCACCACCGGGGAGCTGTTTTTT
CAISEGTTGELFF
>.|14|TRBJ2-3|.|TRBV9
TGTGCCAGCAGCGTAGTCCCAGGAGCAGATACGCAGTATTTT
CASSVVPGADTQYF
>.|14|TRBJ2-5|few|TRBV5-1
TGCGCCAGCAGCTTGGGGTCAGTAGAAGAGACCCAGTACTTC
CASSLGSVEETQYF
>.|12|TRBJ2-7|once|TRBV30
TGTGCCTGGAGGGTCAACAGTTACGAGCAGTACTTC
CAWRVNSYEQYF
>.|14|TRBJ2-7|.|TRBV6-6
TGTGCCAGCGGCGGGACAGAGTCCTCCTACGAGCAGTACTTC
CASGGTESSYEQYF
>.|14|TRBJ1-2|.|TRBV18
TGTGCCAGCTCACCAGGACCGACTAACTATGGCTACACCTTC
CASSPGPTNYGYTF
>.|14|TRBJ2-7|.|TRBV2
TGTGCCAGCAGTCTGAGAACGGGAGCCTACGAGCAGTACTTC
CASSLRTGAYEQYF
>.|15|TRBJ2-1|.|TRBV9
TGTGCCAGCAGCGTAGTAAGCAAAAGAGGGGATGAGCAGTTCTTC
CASSVVSKRGDEQFF
>.|15|TRBJ2-4|.|TRBV28
TGTGCCAGCAGCCTACAGGCCGCGGGAACGAACATTCAGTACTTC
CASSLQAAGTNIQYF
>TRBD1|14|TRBJ2-7|.|TRBV5-1
TGCGCCAGCAGCTTGTCTAAGGGGACAGGTGAGCAGTACTTC
CASSLSKGTGEQYF
>.|15|TRBJ2-7|once|TRBV5-6
TGTGCCAGCAGCCCACCGGGACCCCCTTCGTACGAGCAGTACTTC
CASSPPGPPSYEQYF
>.|14|TRBJ2-3|.|TRBV6-5
TGTGCCAGCAGTTACTCATCTCGCACAGATACGCAGTATTTT
CASSYSSRTDTQYF
>.|12|TRBJ1-1|.|TRBV6-5
TGTGCCAGCAGTTACGCCAACACTGAAGCTTTCTTT
CASSYANTEAFF
>.|14|TRBJ2-2|.|TRBV2
TGTGCCAGCAGTGAGCAGGCCGTAACCGGGGAGCTGTTTTTT
CASSEQAVTGELFF